The 19 T cell receptor beta chains listed next were all sequenced from one sample in a study of blood T cells in healthy people across ages. Alongside a J-beta primer mix, a sample-barcoded 5' primer served in a second PCR lasting 7 to 11 cycles. TCRdb re-called the 5' RACE reads through MiXCR, storing one row per CDR3 protein. The sample has roughly 680,000 distinct CDR3 sequences; under 65% are singletons. Sequenced sample: blood. These receptors originate from a woman aged 80 or over in good health.

This clonotype was counted a few times. The chain combines TRBV12-3 or TRBV12-4 with TRBJ2-1, with 11 bases lining up with TRBD1. V trimming: 6 bases; J trimming: 6 bases; junction bases outside the gene matches: 7. This CDR3 comprises 15 residues. CDR3 nucleotide sequence: TGTGCCAGCAGGGGCGGGACAGGGGGGTTCAATGAGCAGTTCTTC. As protein: CASRGGTGGFNEQFF.

Many counts were recorded for this clonotype. CDR3 region: CSAKTGDEQYF. The CDR3 nucleotides read TGCAGCGCCAAAACAGGGGACGAGCAGTACTTC. The chain uses TRBV29-1 and TRBJ2-7, with 7 bases fitting TRBD1. The CDR3 length is 11 residues. CDR1 and CDR2 (germline): SQVTM, ANQGSEA. J lost 5 bases, V lost 7 bases, and 5 bases had no gene match.

Comment on this clonotype: A read error may explain this, as a much larger clone is one base away. Lacking the conserved final phenylalanine or tryptophan, this CDR3 likely reflects a read error. The V call is TRBV5-1, the J call TRBJ2-5; a possible D gene is TRBD2 (6 bases). CDR1 and CDR2 from the germline V gene are SGHRS and YFSETQ. V was clipped by 0 bases and J by 11 bases, with 17 bases between them. The CDR3 contains 14 residues. This CDR3 reads CASSLGPSELGQYY. For the CDR3, the DNA is TGCGCCAGCAGCTTGGGCCCTAGCGAACTGGGGCAGTACTAC.

In this sample, this clonotype turned up a few times. CDR3 region: CASSQESRTGRHYGYTF. Written as DNA, the CDR3 is TGCGCCAGCAGCCAAGAATCGAGGACAGGTCGACACTATGGCTACACCTTC. The rearrangement joins TRBV4-1 to TRBJ1-2, with TRBD1 identical over 7 bases. V lost 0 bases to trimming and J lost 3 bases; unmatched junction nucleotides: 10. Germline V CDR1 and CDR2: MGHRA, YSYEKL. The CDR3 is made up of 17 amino acids.

V is TRBV6-5 and J is TRBJ2-3, with 9 positions matching TRBD1. There are 14 residues in the CDR3. J gave up 8 bases and V 5 bases, and 8 bases lay outside the gene matches. Germline V gene lookup returns CDR1 MNHEY and CDR2 SVGAGI. CDR3 in amino acids: CASSPGQGSSTQYF. The CDR3 nucleotides read TGTGCCAGCAGTCCCGGACAGGGGTCCAGTACGCAGTATTTT.

The table lists this clonotype with a few counts. The J gene is TRBJ2-2, the V gene TRBV5-8; D is unclear. The germline gives CDR1 SGHTS, CDR2 YDEGEE. The CDR3 runs 13 residues. Trimming stripped 3 bases from V and 2 bases from J, with 5 bases between. The CDR3 region has the DNA TGTGCCAGCAGCTGGGTAAACACCGGGGAGCTGTTTTTT. It translates to CASSWVNTGELFF.

This clonotype was picked up many times. The chain combines TRBV29-1 with TRBJ1-2, with TRBD1 matching 7 bases. Germline loops: CDR1 SQVTM, CDR2 ANQGSEA. CDR3 length: 18 residues. The trim removed 4 bases at V and 7 bases at J, leaving 24 bases unmatched. This CDR3 is CSVVSGGAGTDSRGGYTF. In DNA form, the CDR3 reads TGCAGCGTTGTGTCGGGGGGCGCCGGGACAGATAGCCGGGGTGGCTACACCTTC.

This clonotype was observed a handful of times. V is TRBV6-5 and J is TRBJ2-7; D is undetermined. The V end lost 5 bases, the J end lost 0 bases, and 11 bases lay between the germline ends. The CDR3 covers 14 residues. Germline lookup yields CDR1 MNHEY and CDR2 SVGAGI. CDR3 amino acids: CASSLSFSSYEQYF. The CDR3 bases are TGTGCCAGCAGTCTCTCCTTTAGCTCCTACGAGCAGTACTTC.

The count of this clonotype is one. The chain uses TRBV12-3 or TRBV12-4 and TRBJ2-2; no firm D call. The CDR3 runs 19 residues. V dropped 6 bases and J dropped 0 bases, with 23 bases sitting between them. The CDR3 sequence: CASRGSGVSRSPNTGELFF. CDR3 sequence (DNA): TGTGCCAGCAGAGGGTCCGGAGTTAGCAGGAGCCCGAACACCGGGGAGCTGTTTTTT.

V gene TRBV28 combines with J gene TRBJ2-1; TRBD2 might be the D (5 bases). Trimming pared 11 bases from V and 5 bases from J, leaving 13 bases between. Germline CDR1 and CDR2: MDHEN and SYDVKM. The CDR3 spans 12 residues. The CDR3 DNA sequence: TGTGCCGCGGGCCACCTCGACAATGAGCAGTTCTTC. Its protein is CAAGHLDNEQFF.

In the case of this clonotype: The junction and the germline gene differ at one end; a read error may be behind it. The J gene is TRBJ1-2, the V gene TRBV7-2; TRBD1 matches 8 bases. The CDR3 spans 15 residues. Germline V lookup: CDR1 SGHTA, CDR2 FQGNSA. This CDR3 reads CASSPLQGGDYGYIF. CDR3 coding DNA: TGCGCCAGCAGCCCGTTACAGGGGGGAGACTATGGCTACATCTTC.

The rearrangement uses TRBV6-1 and TRBJ1-5; D perhaps matches TRBD1 (5 bases). This CDR3 is built from 16 residues. Trimming removed 0 bases at V and 2 bases at J, with 11 bases between. The V gene's germline CDR1 is MNHNS and CDR2 SASEGT. The CDR3 here is CASSEAGAVGNQPQHF. The CDR3 region has the DNA TGTGCCAGCAGTGAAGCAGGGGCGGTGGGCAATCAGCCCCAGCATTTT.

V usage is TRBV5-1 and J usage is TRBJ2-2; 7 nucleotides agree with TRBD1. Germline CDR1 reads SGHRS; CDR2 reads YFSETQ. V shed 4 bases and J 5 bases; nucleotides not matched to a gene: 8. CDR3 size: 15 residues. Here the CDR3 DNA reads TGCGCCAGCAGCCAGGGACAGCTACCAACCGGGGAGCTGTTTTTT. Translation: CASSQGQLPTGELFF.

The rearrangement links TRBV11-2 to TRBJ1-2, with 9 bases aligning to TRBD1. Trimming took 0 bases from V and 8 from J; bases not matched to a gene: 4. The CDR3 loop spans 14 amino acids. Germline V gene lookup returns CDR1 SGHAT and CDR2 FQNNGV. The CDR3 reads CASSLEVGTGGYTF. In DNA form, the CDR3 reads TGTGCCAGCAGCTTAGAGGTGGGGACAGGGGGCTACACCTTC.

The V gene is TRBV28, the J gene TRBJ2-7; no reliable D call. V lost 2 bases and J 3 bases, leaving 14 bases between the germline ends. Germline V lookup: CDR1 MDHEN, CDR2 SYDVKM. CDR3 length: 15 residues. The CDR3, as DNA: TGTGCCAGCAGTTTAGAGGACGTACCCTTCTACGAGCAGTACTTC. It is translated as CASSLEDVPFYEQYF.

Many counts were recorded for this clonotype. The V and J genes are TRBV2 and TRBJ2-1; TRBD1 matches at 10 bases. This CDR3 comprises 15 residues. Germline V gene data show CDR1 as SNHLY and CDR2 as FYNNEI. After removal of 5 bases from V and 7 bases from J, the junction contained 8 bases not matched to a gene. The CDR3 spells CASSTTGGEMNEQFF. DNA for the CDR3: TGTGCCAGCAGTACGACAGGGGGCGAGATGAATGAGCAGTTCTTC.

This clonotype was counted a single time. V gene TRBV7-9 combines with J gene TRBJ1-1; D is ambiguous. V was shortened by 0 bases and J by 9 bases, with 11 bases between the two germline ends. This CDR3 region has 13 residues. Germline V gives CDR1 SEHNR, CDR2 FQNEAQ (reference sequence). The CDR3 loop is CASSLAGKGQAFF. CDR3 in DNA: TGTGCCAGCAGCTTAGCCGGGAAGGGTCAAGCTTTCTTT.

The chain is built from TRBV20-1 and TRBJ2-5, with 8 positions matching TRBD2. Germline V CDR1 and CDR2: DFQATT, SNEGSKA (reference sequence). There are 15 residues in the CDR3. Unmatched junction bases numbered 13, after V lost 6 bases and J lost 4 bases. The chain's CDR3 is CSARGERGPTETQYF. The CDR3 region has the DNA TGCAGTGCGAGGGGGGAGCGGGGGCCCACAGAGACCCAGTACTTC.

This clonotype showed up just a few times. The V and J genes are TRBV9 and TRBJ2-1, with 10 positions matching TRBD1. Germline lookup yields CDR1 SGDLS and CDR2 YYNGEE. The CDR3 has 16 amino acids. V dropped 0 bases and J dropped 5; count of bases not matched to a gene: 5. CDR3 protein: CASSVARDRGHNEQFF. CDR3 in DNA: TGTGCCAGCAGCGTAGCTAGGGACAGGGGCCACAATGAGCAGTTCTTC.